One sample yielded the 17 T cell receptor beta chains listed below, sequenced in a study of blood T cell repertoires in COVID-19. Produced via immunoSEQ multiplex PCR; TCRdb's table is partial and in-frame only. Among 200,000 to 250,000 clones listed, around 84% were seen once. Source material: peripheral blood. These receptors were taken from a woman aged 60-75 years who had recovered from COVID-19.

This chain uses TRBV30 with TRBJ2-7, with D tentatively TRBD2 (5 bases). CDR1 is GTSNPN, CDR2 SVGIG, per germline (reference sequence). The CDR3 extends over 14 amino acids. Deletions cut 0 bases from V and 5 bases from J, with 14 bases between. The CDR3 region is CAWSVRGQRNEQYF. For the CDR3, the DNA is TGTGCCTGGAGTGTACGCGGTCAGCGGAACGAGCAGTACTTC. The full variable domain, with the rest looked up from reference TRBV30 and TRBJ2-7, is SQTIHQWPATLVQPVGSPLSLECTVEGTSNPNLYWYRQAAGRGLQLLFYSVGIGQISSEVPQNLSASRPQDRQFILSSKKLLLSDSGFYLCAWSVRGQRNEQYFGPGTRLTVT.

V is TRBV5-1 and J is TRBJ2-3; 10 bases fit TRBD2. The CDR3 has 18 residues. CDR1 and CDR2 from the germline V gene are SGHRS and YFSETQ. V lost 3 bases, J lost 4 bases, and 14 bases stayed unmatched. The CDR3 loop is CASSYQGVSSGGSDTQYF. For the CDR3, the DNA is TGCGCCAGCAGCTACCAGGGGGTTTCTAGCGGGGGTTCAGATACGCAGTATTTT.

The chain uses TRBV27 and TRBJ2-2; D may be TRBD2 (5 bases). The CDR3 is 15 amino acids. V gave up 2 bases and J gave up 0 bases, with 7 bases separating them. Germline assignment: CDR1 MNHEY and CDR2 SMNVEV (reference sequence). This chain's CDR3 is CASSLRGSNTGELFF. CDR3 in DNA: TGTGCCAGCAGTTTACGGGGATCGAACACCGGGGAGCTGTTTTTT.

The V and J genes are TRBV11-2 and TRBJ2-7, with no clear D. This CDR3 spans 14 amino acids. Germline loops: CDR1 SGHAT, CDR2 FQNNGV. With 1 base removed from V and 1 base from J, the gap between germline ends came to 8 bases. The CDR3 protein is CASSLVGRSYEQYF. CDR3 in DNA: TGTGCCAGCAGCTTAGTTGGCAGGTCCTACGAGCAGTACTTC.

V usage is TRBV2 and J usage is TRBJ2-7; 9 positions match TRBD2. The CDR3 runs 18 residues. CDR1 and CDR2 from the germline V gene are SNHLY and FYNNEI. The J segment lost 0 bases and the V segment lost 1 base, leaving 10 bases of the junction unmatched. CDR3 in DNA: TGTGCCAGCAGTGAAGGGGGGACTAGCAGCTACGGCTCCTACGAGCAGTACTTC. This encodes CASSEGGTSSYGSYEQYF.

The chain uses TRBV11-2 and TRBJ2-3, with 12 bases identical to TRBD2. The CDR3 is 17 residues long. Germline loops: CDR1 SGHAT, CDR2 FQNNGV. V gave up 3 bases and J gave up 5 bases; unmatched junction bases: 9. This CDR3 is CASSLTSGGLRVDTQYF. The CDR3 DNA reads as TGTGCCAGCAGCTTGACTAGCGGGGGCCTCCGGGTAGATACGCAGTATTTT.

J is TRBJ2-6 and V is TRBV9; TRBD1 might be the D (5 bases). With 4 bases removed from V and 4 bases from J, the gap between germline ends came to 21 bases. Germline V gene lookup returns CDR1 SGDLS and CDR2 YYNGEE. The CDR3 consists of 18 residues. The CDR3 reads CASSPPTTGNSGANVLTF. CDR3 bases: TGTGCCAGCAGCCCCCCAACCACAGGTAATTCAGGGGCCAACGTCCTGACTTTC.

The chain combines TRBV6-6 with TRBJ1-2; maybe TRBD1 (5 bases). Trimming left V 0 bases short and J 8 bases short, with 16 bases between. This CDR3 spans 15 amino acids. CDR1 is MNHNY and CDR2 is SVGAGI in the germline V gene (reference sequence). Here the CDR3 reads CASSYSLAGDQGYTF. CDR3 DNA: TGTGCCAGCAGTTACTCCCTCGCGGGGGACCAGGGCTACACCTTC.

The rearrangement links TRBV15 to TRBJ1-1; D remains ambiguous. The CDR3 runs to 15 residues. The germline V and J ends were trimmed by 0 bases and 0 bases, with 8 bases remaining between them. Germline CDR1 and CDR2: LNHNV and YYDKDF (reference sequence). The DNA of the CDR3 is TGTGCCACCAGCAGAGATATATCCTTGAACACTGAAGCTTTCTTT. As protein: CATSRDISLNTEAFF.

The chain carries TRBV6-2 or TRBV6-3 and TRBJ2-7; tentatively, D is TRBD2 (5 bases). The CDR3 is 14 residues long. Trimming left V 3 bases short and J 0 bases short, with 9 bases between. Germline CDR1 and CDR2: MNHEY and SVGEGT. CDR3 sequence (DNA): TGTGCCAGCAGTTATTACGGGGACTCCTACGAGCAGTACTTC. Amino acids: CASSYYGDSYEQYF.

The gene calls are TRBV5-6 and TRBJ2-2; D may be TRBD1 (5 bases). Per the germline V gene, CDR1 is SGHDT and CDR2 is YYEEEE. V lost 4 bases to trimming and J lost 3 bases, with 19 bases between them. The CDR3 sequence is 17 residues long. CDR3 nucleotide sequence: TGTGCCAGCAGCCCCCGGGTCGAGACAGTAGACACCGGGGAGCTGTTTTTT. The encoded protein is CASSPRVETVDTGELFF.

V gene TRBV7-2 combines with J gene TRBJ2-1; 10 nucleotides line up with TRBD2. Germline CDR1 is SGHTA and CDR2 is FQGNSA. There are 17 residues in the CDR3. V lost 0 bases and J lost 5; bases outside the gene matches: 7. The CDR3 is CASSLARAGGPDNEQFF. Written as DNA, the CDR3 is TGTGCCAGCAGCTTAGCGCGAGCGGGGGGGCCCGACAATGAGCAGTTCTTC.

The chain couples TRBV19 to TRBJ2-7, with TRBD2 matching over 14 bases. The V gene end was trimmed by 4 bases and the J gene end by 0 bases; junction bases not matched to a gene: 2. Germline V gene lookup returns CDR1 LNHDA and CDR2 SQIVND (reference sequence). The length of the CDR3 is 16 residues. Written as DNA, the CDR3 is TGTGCCAGTAGTAGGACTAGCGGGGGGAGCTCCTACGAGCAGTACTTC. It specifies CASSRTSGGSSYEQYF.

The CDR3 region is CASSLSPGSYNEQFF. Here the CDR3 DNA reads TGTGCCAGCAGTTTATCCCCGGGGTCCTACAATGAGCAGTTCTTC. The V gene is TRBV27, the J gene TRBJ2-1; possible D gene TRBD2, 5 bases. Germline V gene sequence: CDR1 MNHEY, CDR2 SMNVEV (reference sequence). CDR3 size: 15 residues. Trimming took 0 bases from V and 1 from J, leaving 7 bases between them.

The chain combines TRBV7-8 with TRBJ1-5, with a weak D call TRBD1 (5 bases). V was clipped by 8 bases and J by 0 bases, with 26 bases between them. In germline, CDR1 is SGHVS, CDR2 FQNEAQ. The CDR3 contains 19 residues. Here the CDR3 reads CASGAGRGIREHSNQPQHF. As DNA, the CDR3 is TGTGCCAGCGGCGCGGGTAGGGGAATCCGGGAGCATAGCAATCAGCCCCAGCATTTT.

The chain joins TRBV5-1 to TRBJ2-5; 9 bases are a match to TRBD2. This CDR3 is 15 amino acids long. V lost 1 base, J lost 4 bases, and 5 bases stayed unmatched. From germline, CDR1 is SGHRS and CDR2 YFSETQ. This CDR3 is CASSLTLAGLETQYF. In DNA, the CDR3 is TGCGCCAGCAGCTTGACGCTAGCGGGGCTAGAGACCCAGTACTTC.

The chain links TRBV5-6 to TRBJ2-3; D gene uncertain. In germline, CDR1 is SGHDT, CDR2 YYEEEE. The V and J ends lost 0 bases and 5 bases respectively, with 7 bases between them. CDR3 length: 13 residues. Here the CDR3 DNA reads TGTGCCAGCAGCTTGGTCCGGGTAGATACGCAGTATTTT. It yields the protein CASSLVRVDTQYF.